The table lists the clone carrying this TCR beta chain with a few counts. This specimen belongs to a study of blood T cells in healthy people across ages. This CDR3 is 16 amino acids long. Germline V gives CDR1 LNHNV, CDR2 YYDKDF (reference sequence). The ends lost 5 bases at V and 1 base at J; junction bases unmatched: 10. Using a J-beta primer mix together with a sample-barcoded 5' primer, a second PCR was run for roughly 6 to 11 cycles. TCRdb re-derived calls from the 5' RACE reads in MiXCR, one entry per CDR3 protein. The sample comprises some 1.7 million distinct CDR3 sequences, about 30% of which are singletons, and roughly 8% rests with the top ten.

This chain uses TRBV15 with TRBJ2-7, with 8 nucleotides matching TRBD2. The sequence was collected from a woman in her twenties or thirties in good health. Sequenced material: blood. This CDR3 reads CATSSPGGPESYEQYF. The CDR3 DNA is TGTGCCACCAGCTCTCCGGGGGGGCCCGAATCCTACGAGCAGTACTTC.